This TCR beta chain was documented in a study of blood T cell repertoires in COVID-19. The CDR3 runs 15 residues. Germline CDR1 MNHEY, CDR2 SVGAGI. Losses at the gene ends were 6 bases for V and 2 bases for J; bases not matched to a gene: 2. TCRdb's copy holds only in-frame clones and misses some; the assay was immunoSEQ multiplex PCR. Of about 140,000 clones listed, about nine tenths are singletons. The V gene is TRBV6-5, the J gene TRBJ2-7; 15 positions match TRBD2. Sequences were obtained from peripheral blood. The receptor comes from a human donor with COVID-19, enrolled during active disease. The donor label of this sample is uncertain. CDR3 sequence reads: CASSRTSGRAYEQYF. The CDR3, as DNA: TGTGCCAGCAGCCGGACTAGCGGGAGGGCCTACGAGCAGTACTTC.